Given below is one T cell receptor beta chain in context. Its antigen is currently not known. Per-base qualities were not stored, and no clone one base away is much larger. These data come from a study of Ad26.COV2.S vaccination and SARS-CoV-2 variants (dated by TCRdb to about 2021). Background on the whole study: Donors in the vaccine arm were drawn from COV1001, a multicentre, randomized, double-blind, placebo-controlled phase I-IIa trial testing Ad26.COV2.S in healthy adults. Dosing of Ad26.COV2.S was intramuscular, at either 5x10^10 or 1x10^11 viral particles, delivered as one shot or as two shots spaced 56 days apart. Sequencing of the TCRbeta repertoire served to evaluate the specificity and breadth of SARS-CoV-2-reactive T cell receptors following Ad26.COV2.S vaccination. The TCR-sequenced set comprised about 30 samples: approximately 19 Ad26.COV2.S vaccine recipients, 5 placebo recipients and 8 SARS-CoV-2 convalescent individuals. Trial participants were randomized into five groups of five: low-dose or high-dose Ad26.COV2.S given once or twice, or placebo on both occasions. Blinding of investigators to trial group allocation was maintained during experiments and outcome assessment.

The study at large found these results: Vaccine and placebo recipients had similar non-spike TCR breadth, a finding consistent with the vaccine containing only spike. Substantial breadth of spike-specific CD8+ and CD4+ T cell responses was reported after vaccination. The authors noted that the TCR breadth and depth analyses may have underestimated total T cell responses. The study lacked the statistical power to compare responses across vaccine doses or regimens. Spike-specific TCR breadth was higher in Ad26.COV2.S recipients than in placebo recipients (P = 0.0014).

The CDR3 covers 15 residues, taking in both the cysteine and the phenylalanine. Just the 45-base CDR3 DNA is kept, in frame starting at base 1. Deletion took 0 bases off V and 7 bases off J, with a span of 11 bases between the germline ends. Looking up the germline V gene (reference sequence) yields CDR1 SGHNT and CDR2 YYREEE. According to the study, the label for this sample's treatment or condition signals: some 20 received Ad26.COV2.S at low or high dose, single or two shots; about 5 received placebo; per-sample allocation not given. For vaccine and placebo recipients, the sequenced repertoires came from samples collected on day 63 after the first injection. Cohort 1b enrolled around 24 adults aged 18-55 years at a single site in Boston, USA, between 29 July and 7 August 2020. Ad26.COV2.S was a replication-incompetent adenovirus type 26 vector expressing a prefusion-stabilized SARS-CoV-2 spike protein from the original Wuhan strain.

The immunoSEQ Assay was the method used to sequence TCRbeta CDR3 regions. After extraction, genomic DNA underwent amplification by bias-controlled multiplex PCR, followed by high-throughput sequencing. In the paper's pipeline: Collapsing and filtering of sequences were performed to quantify the absolute abundance of each unique TCRbeta CDR3 region. T cell fraction was estimated by normalizing TCRbeta template counts to usable DNA, which was measured by amplifying reference genes present in all nucleated cells. Repertoire TCRs were annotated as SARS-CoV-2-specific by exact matching of V gene, CDR3 amino acid sequence and J gene to a known reactive TCR set. The reference SARS-CoV-2 TCR set was derived from MIRA and filtered for enrichment in COVID-19-positive ImmuneCODE repertoires, a step that removed public or cross-reactive TCRs. Drawing on the MIRA antigens, annotated TCRs were analysed further at the level of specific ORF or position within ORF. Breadth was defined as annotated unique rearrangements over total unique productive rearrangements; depth was the summed frequency of those rearrangements. Two-sided Wilcoxon rank-sum tests were used to compare TCR breadth between groups. TCRdb provides this immuneACCESS table in a form limited to in-frame rearrangements. Some clones are lacking; in checked studies, under half of them reflect an unresolved V gene, and why the rest are absent is not known. D and trimming were read from the DNA, whereas the V and J calls and clone size are those reported in that table. This sample has roughly 500,000 clones in its table, and roughly nine tenths of those were observed once. The ten largest clones represent roughly 12% of the sample.

The V and J segments used are TRBV5-4 and TRBJ1-6, with the D gene call left open. The TCR comes from a person between 18 and 65 years old who received the Ad26.COV2.S COVID-19 vaccine or a placebo. Sequenced material: peripheral blood, taken in a trial of Ad26.COV2.S vaccine versus placebo. The DNA sequence is given as TGTGCCAGCAGCTTGGGGGCGATAGAAAATTCACCCCTCCACTTT. Its protein product is CASSLGAIENSPLHF.